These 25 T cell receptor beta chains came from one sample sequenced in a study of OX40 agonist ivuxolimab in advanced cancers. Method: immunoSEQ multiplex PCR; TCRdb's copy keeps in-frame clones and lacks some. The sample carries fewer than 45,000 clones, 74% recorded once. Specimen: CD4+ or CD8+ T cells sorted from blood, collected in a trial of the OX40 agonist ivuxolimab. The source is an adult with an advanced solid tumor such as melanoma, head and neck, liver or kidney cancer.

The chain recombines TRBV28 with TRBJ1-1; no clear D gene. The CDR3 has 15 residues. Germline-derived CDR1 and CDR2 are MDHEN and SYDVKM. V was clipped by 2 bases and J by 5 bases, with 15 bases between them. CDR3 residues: CASSLGGHPLTEAFF. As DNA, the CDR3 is TGTGCCAGCAGTTTAGGTGGGCATCCCTTAACTGAAGCTTTCTTT.

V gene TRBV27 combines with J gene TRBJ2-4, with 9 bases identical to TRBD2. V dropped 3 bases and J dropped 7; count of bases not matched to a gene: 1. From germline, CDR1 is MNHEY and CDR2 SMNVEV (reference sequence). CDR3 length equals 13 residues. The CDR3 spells CASSFTSGNIQYF. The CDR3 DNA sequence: TGTGCCAGCAGTTTCACTAGCGGGAACATTCAGTACTTC.

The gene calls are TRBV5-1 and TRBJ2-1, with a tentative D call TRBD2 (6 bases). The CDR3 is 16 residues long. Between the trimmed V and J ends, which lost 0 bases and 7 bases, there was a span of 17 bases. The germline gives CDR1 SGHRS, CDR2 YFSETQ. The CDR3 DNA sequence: TGCGCCAGCAGCTTGGAAGGGGTTGGAGGGCGGAATGAGCAGTTCTTC. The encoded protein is CASSLEGVGGRNEQFF.

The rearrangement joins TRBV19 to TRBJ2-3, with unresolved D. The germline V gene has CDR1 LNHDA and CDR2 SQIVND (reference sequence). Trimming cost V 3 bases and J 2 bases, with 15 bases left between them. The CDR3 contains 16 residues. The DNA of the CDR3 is TGTGCCAGTAGTATGGCCCCCTCCGGCGTCACAGATACGCAGTATTTT. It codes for CASSMAPSGVTDTQYF.

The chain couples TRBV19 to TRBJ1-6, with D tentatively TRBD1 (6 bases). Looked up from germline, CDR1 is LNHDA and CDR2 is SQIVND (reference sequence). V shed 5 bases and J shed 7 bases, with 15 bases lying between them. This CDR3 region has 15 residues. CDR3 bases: TGTGCCAGTAGTTCCGTGACAGGTTCCAATTCACCCCTCCACTTT. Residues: CASSSVTGSNSPLHF.

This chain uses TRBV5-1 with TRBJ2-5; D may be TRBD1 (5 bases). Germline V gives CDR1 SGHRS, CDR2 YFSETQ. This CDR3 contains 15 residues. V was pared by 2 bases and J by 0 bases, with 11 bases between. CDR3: CASSFSDTHQETQYF. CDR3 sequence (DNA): TGCGCCAGCAGCTTCTCGGACACCCACCAAGAGACCCAGTACTTC.

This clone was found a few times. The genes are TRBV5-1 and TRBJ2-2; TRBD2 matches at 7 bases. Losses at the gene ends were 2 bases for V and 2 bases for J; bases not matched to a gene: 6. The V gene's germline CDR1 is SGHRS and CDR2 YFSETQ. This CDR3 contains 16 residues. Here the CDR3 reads CASSFTSGVNTGELFF. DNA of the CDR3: TGCGCCAGCAGCTTTACGAGCGGGGTCAACACCGGGGAGCTGTTTTTT.

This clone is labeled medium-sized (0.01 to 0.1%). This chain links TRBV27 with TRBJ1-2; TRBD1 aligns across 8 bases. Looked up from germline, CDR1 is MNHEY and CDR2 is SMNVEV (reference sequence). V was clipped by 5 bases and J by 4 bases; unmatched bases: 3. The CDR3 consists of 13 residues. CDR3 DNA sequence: TGTGCCAGCAGTGGACAGGGTCGCTATGGCTACACCTTC. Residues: CASSGQGRYGYTF.

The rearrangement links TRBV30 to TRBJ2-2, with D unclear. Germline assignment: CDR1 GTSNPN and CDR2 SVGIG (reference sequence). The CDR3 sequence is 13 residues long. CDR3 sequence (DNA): TGTGCGCTTGGACGGGCGAACACCGGGGAGCTGTTTTTT. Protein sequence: CALGRANTGELFF.

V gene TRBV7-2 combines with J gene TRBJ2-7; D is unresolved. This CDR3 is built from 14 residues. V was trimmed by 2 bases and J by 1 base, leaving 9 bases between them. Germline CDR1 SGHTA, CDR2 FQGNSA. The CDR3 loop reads CASSLTGKSYEQYF. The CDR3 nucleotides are TGTGCCAGCAGCTTAACCGGAAAGTCCTACGAGCAGTACTTC.

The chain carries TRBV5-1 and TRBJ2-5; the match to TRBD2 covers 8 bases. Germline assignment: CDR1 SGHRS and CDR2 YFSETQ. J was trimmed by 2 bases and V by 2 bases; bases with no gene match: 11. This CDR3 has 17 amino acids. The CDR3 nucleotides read TGCGCCAGCAGCTTCGGGCTGATCGCGGGGGGACAAGAGACCCAGTACTTC. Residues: CASSFGLIAGGQETQYF.

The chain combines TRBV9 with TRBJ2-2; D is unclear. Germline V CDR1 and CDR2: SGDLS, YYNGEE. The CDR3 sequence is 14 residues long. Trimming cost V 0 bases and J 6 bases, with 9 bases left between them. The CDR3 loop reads CASSVGGVPGELFF. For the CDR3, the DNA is TGTGCCAGCAGCGTAGGAGGCGTGCCCGGGGAGCTGTTTTTT.

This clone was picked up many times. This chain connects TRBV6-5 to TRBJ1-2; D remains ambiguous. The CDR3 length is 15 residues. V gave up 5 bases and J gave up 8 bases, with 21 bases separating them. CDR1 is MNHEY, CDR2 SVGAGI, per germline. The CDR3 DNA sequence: TGTGCCAGCAGTCCCCTTGGGCCTTATTCTCTCGGCTACACCTTC. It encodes CASSPLGPYSLGYTF.

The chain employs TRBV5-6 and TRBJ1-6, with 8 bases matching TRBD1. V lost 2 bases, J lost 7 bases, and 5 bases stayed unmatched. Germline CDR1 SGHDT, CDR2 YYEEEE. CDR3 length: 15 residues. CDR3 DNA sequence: TGTGCCAGCAGCTTCCTGGACAGGGAGAATTCACCCCTCCACTTT. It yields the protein CASSFLDRENSPLHF.

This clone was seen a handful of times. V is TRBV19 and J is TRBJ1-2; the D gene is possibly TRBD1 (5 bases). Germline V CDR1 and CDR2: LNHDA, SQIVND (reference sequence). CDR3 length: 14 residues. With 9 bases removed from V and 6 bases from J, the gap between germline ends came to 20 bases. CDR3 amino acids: CASLNRQGVDGYTF. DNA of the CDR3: TGTGCCAGCCTCAACAGGCAGGGAGTCGATGGCTACACCTTC.

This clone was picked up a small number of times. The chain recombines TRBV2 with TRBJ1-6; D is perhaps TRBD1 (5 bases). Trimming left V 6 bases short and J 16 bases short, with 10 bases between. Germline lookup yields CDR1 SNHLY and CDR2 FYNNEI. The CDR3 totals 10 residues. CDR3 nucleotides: TGTGCCAGCAGAGACGGGACTCTCCACTTT. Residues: CASRDGTLHF.

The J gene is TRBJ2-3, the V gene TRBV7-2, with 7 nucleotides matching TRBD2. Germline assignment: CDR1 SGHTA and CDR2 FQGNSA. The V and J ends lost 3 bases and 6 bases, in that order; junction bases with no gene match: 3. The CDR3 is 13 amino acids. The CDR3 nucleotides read TGTGCCAGCAGCTTTGGGCGGGGGGATACGCAGTATTTT. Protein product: CASSFGRGDTQYF. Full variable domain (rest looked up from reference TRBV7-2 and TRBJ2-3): GAGVSQSPSNKVTEKGKDVELRCDPISGHTALYWYRQSLGQGLEFLIYFQGNSAPDKSGLPSDRFSAERTGGSVSTLTIQRTQQEDSAVYLCASSFGRGDTQYFGPGTRLTVL.

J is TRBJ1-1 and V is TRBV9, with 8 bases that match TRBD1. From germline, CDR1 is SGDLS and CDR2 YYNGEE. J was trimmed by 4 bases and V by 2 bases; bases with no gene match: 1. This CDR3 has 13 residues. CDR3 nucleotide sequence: TGTGCCAGCAGCGTTGACAGGGGCACTGAAGCTTTCTTT. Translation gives CASSVDRGTEAFF.

CDR3 sequence (DNA): TGTGCCAGCAGTGTATTACAGGGGAGGGTCGGTGAGCAGTTCTTC. Protein sequence: CASSVLQGRVGEQFF. The chain is built from TRBV2 and TRBJ2-1, with D tentatively TRBD1 or TRBD2 (7 bases each). Between the trimmed V and J ends, which lost 4 bases and 9 bases, there was a span of 19 bases. This CDR3 has 15 amino acids. The germline gives CDR1 SNHLY, CDR2 FYNNEI.

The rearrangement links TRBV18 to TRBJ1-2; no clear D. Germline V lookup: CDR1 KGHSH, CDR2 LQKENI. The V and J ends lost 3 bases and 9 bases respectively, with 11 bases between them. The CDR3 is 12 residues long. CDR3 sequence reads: CASSPGPSSYTF. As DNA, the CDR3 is TGTGCCAGCTCACCTGGTCCAAGCAGCTACACCTTC.

The CDR3 bases are TGTGCCAGCAGTGAATGGACCTCTCTAGGTTCGAACACTGAAGCTTTCTTT. Protein: CASSEWTSLGSNTEAFF. The rearrangement joins TRBV25-1 to TRBJ1-1, with D unresolved. The CDR3 contains 17 residues. The ends were cut back, 1 base at V and 1 base at J, with 16 bases in the middle. Germline V gene data show CDR1 as MGHDK and CDR2 as SYGVNS. Based on the CDR3 plus reference TRBV25-1 and TRBJ1-1, the full variable domain is EADIYQTPRYLVIGTGKKITLECSQTMGHDKMYWYQQDPGMELHLIHYSYGVNSTEKGDLSSESTVSRIRTEHFPLTLESARPSHTSQYLCASSEWTSLGSNTEAFFGQGTRLTVV.

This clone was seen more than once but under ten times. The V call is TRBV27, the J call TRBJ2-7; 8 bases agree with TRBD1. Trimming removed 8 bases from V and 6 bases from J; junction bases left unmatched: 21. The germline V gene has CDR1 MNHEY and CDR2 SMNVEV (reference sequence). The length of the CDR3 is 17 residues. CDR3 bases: TGTGCCAGCTCACCAGGAGCCGGCAGGGGGCTAGTCGTCGAGCAGTACTTC. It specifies CASSPGAGRGLVVEQYF.

Written as DNA, the CDR3 is TGCGCCAGCAGCTTGGGTGGGGCCGGGGCTGGCTACACCTTC. Its protein product is CASSLGGAGAGYTF. The V call is TRBV5-1, the J call TRBJ1-2; perhaps TRBD1 as D (5 bases). The CDR3 loop spans 14 amino acids. Germline CDR1 SGHRS, CDR2 YFSETQ. V lost 0 bases and J lost 7, with 13 bases in between.

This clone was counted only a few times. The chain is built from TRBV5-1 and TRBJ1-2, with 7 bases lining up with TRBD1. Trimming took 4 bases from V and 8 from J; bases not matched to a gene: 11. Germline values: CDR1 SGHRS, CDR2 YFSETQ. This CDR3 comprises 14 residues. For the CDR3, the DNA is TGCGCCAGCAGCCAAAGACAGGGAGGGGGAGGCTACACCTTC. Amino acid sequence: CASSQRQGGGGYTF.

The DNA of the CDR3 is TGTGCCAGCAGTTATGGACCCAAAGCTTTCTTT. Translating it yields CASSYGPKAFF. This rearrangement joins TRBV27 to TRBJ1-1, with D uncertain. The germline gives CDR1 MNHEY, CDR2 SMNVEV (reference sequence). CDR3 length: 11 residues. The V and J ends lost 4 bases and 9 bases respectively, with 9 bases between them.